Following are 24 T cell receptor beta chains from one sample sequenced in a study of blood T cell repertoires in COVID-19. Sequenced by immunoSEQ multiplex PCR; TCRdb stores in-frame clones only, minus some. The sample has 200,000 to 250,000 clones, 80% to 90% seen once; the top ten hold 3% to 4%. The source material was PBMCs or T cells enriched from blood (not recorded which). These receptors came from a woman aged 35 to 49 with acute COVID-19.

The chain carries TRBV10-1 and TRBJ2-1; D is ambiguous. CDR3 length equals 15 residues. Germline CDR1 reads WNHNN; CDR2 reads SYGVQD (reference sequence). V was cut by 3 bases and J by 0 bases, with 9 bases left in between. The CDR3 nucleotides are TGCGCCAGCAGTGATAGACTCGGCTCCTACAATGAGCAGTTCTTC. Translation gives CASSDRLGSYNEQFF.

The chain carries TRBV2 and TRBJ1-5; D possibly corresponds to TRBD1 (5 bases). Trimming removed 8 bases from V and 2 bases from J, with 19 bases in between. Germline CDR1 and CDR2: SNHLY and FYNNEI. The CDR3 has 16 amino acids. CDR3 nucleotides: TGTGCCAGCCGTGTCGGCGCGGGGGGGGGCAATCAGCCCCAGCATTTT. This sequence encodes CASRVGAGGGNQPQHF.

The rearrangement links TRBV27 to TRBJ1-5; unclear D gene. The CDR3 has 14 residues. Germline V gene lookup returns CDR1 MNHEY and CDR2 SMNVEV (reference sequence). The ends were cut back, 0 bases at V and 7 bases at J, with 10 bases in the middle. DNA for the CDR3: TGTGCCAGCAGTTTATCGCGTTCCAAGCAGCCCCAGCATTTT. It is translated as CASSLSRSKQPQHF.

V and J are TRBV6-5 and TRBJ2-7, with 7 bases fitting TRBD1. CDR1 is MNHEY and CDR2 is SVGAGI in the germline V gene. CDR3 length: 15 residues. Trimming at V came to 2 bases and at J to 2 bases, leaving 6 bases not matched to a gene. In DNA form, the CDR3 reads TGTGCCAGCAGTTACGGTCCTCAGGGGGCCTACGAGCAGTACTTC. It yields the protein CASSYGPQGAYEQYF.

V gene TRBV12-3 or TRBV12-4 combines with J gene TRBJ1-2, with 9 positions matching TRBD1. This CDR3 region has 13 residues. V lost 6 bases, J lost 5 bases, and 4 bases stayed unmatched. In DNA, the CDR3 is TGTGCCAGCAGCGACGGGACAGGGTATGGCTACACCTTC. It is translated as CASSDGTGYGYTF.

The chain employs TRBV5-1 and TRBJ1-2, with D possibly TRBD1 on 5 matching bases. CDR3 length equals 12 residues. V lost 4 bases and J lost 4, with 8 bases in between. Looked up from germline, CDR1 is SGHRS and CDR2 is YFSETQ. As DNA, the CDR3 is TGCGCCAGCAGCGGGGACTTCTATGGCTACACCTTC. Protein product: CASSGDFYGYTF.

The chain combines TRBV7-2 with TRBJ2-7, with D unresolved. CDR3 length: 13 amino acids. The V gene lost 3 bases and the J gene lost 4 bases, with 10 bases spanning the gap. Germline-derived CDR1 and CDR2 are SGHTA and FQGNSA. The CDR3 is CASSFDGEYEQYF. CDR3 coding DNA: TGTGCCAGCAGCTTTGACGGAGAATACGAGCAGTACTTC.

The chain recombines TRBV19 with TRBJ1-1; D is uncertain. The germline gives CDR1 LNHDA, CDR2 SQIVND (reference sequence). There are 16 residues in the CDR3. V lost 5 bases, J lost 1 base, and 17 bases lay in between. CDR3: CASSRLWEVANTEAFF. In nucleotides, the CDR3 is TGTGCCAGTAGTCGGCTCTGGGAGGTGGCGAACACTGAAGCTTTCTTT.

The CDR3 nucleotides are TGTGCCAGCAGTCATGACAGGGAGAACACCGGGGAGCTGTTTTTT. Amino acids: CASSHDRENTGELFF. J is TRBJ2-2 and V is TRBV7-9, with 7 bases matching TRBD1. Trimming at V came to 6 bases and at J to 1 base, leaving 5 bases not matched to a gene. The CDR3 has 15 amino acids. Germline values: CDR1 SEHNR, CDR2 FQNEAQ (reference sequence).

This clone is a singleton in its sample. This chain links TRBV7-2 with TRBJ2-7, with D perhaps matching TRBD2 (6 bases). V lost 5 bases and J lost 1, with 15 bases in between. The length of the CDR3 is 15 residues. The germline V gene has CDR1 SGHTA and CDR2 FQGNSA. The CDR3 nucleotides are TGTGCCAGCAGCAAACGTCCCGGGACTTCCTACGAGCAGTACTTC. This sequence encodes CASSKRPGTSYEQYF.

This clone came up once. This sequence joins TRBV19 and TRBJ1-1; 8 positions agree with TRBD1. CDR3 length: 14 residues. V gave up 9 bases and J gave up 1 base; unmatched junction bases: 7. CDR1 LNHDA and CDR2 SQIVND come from the germline V gene (reference sequence). In DNA form, the CDR3 reads TGTGCCAGCACCTGGCAGGGGGCGAACACTGAAGCTTTCTTT. Translated: CASTWQGANTEAFF. The full variable domain, completed using reference TRBV19 and TRBJ1-1, is DGGITQSPKYLFRKEGQNVTLSCEQNLNHDAMYWYRQDPGQGLRLIYYSQIVNDFQKGDIAEGYSVSREKKESFPLTVTSAQKNPTAFYLCASTWQGANTEAFFGQGTRLTVV.

The chain recombines TRBV9 with TRBJ2-2, with TRBD2 matching 13 bases. Germline CDR1 and CDR2: SGDLS and YYNGEE. The CDR3 spans 15 residues. J was trimmed by 6 bases and V by 4 bases; bases with no gene match: 3. CDR3 sequence: CASSLGTSGAGELFF. The CDR3 region has the DNA TGTGCCAGCAGCCTAGGGACTAGCGGGGCCGGGGAGCTGTTTTTT. Based on the CDR3 plus reference TRBV9 and TRBJ2-2, the full variable domain is DSGVTQTPKHLITATGQRVTLRCSPRSGDLSVYWYQQSLDQGLQFLIQYYNGEERAKGNILERFSAQQFPDLHSELNLSSLELGDSALYFCASSLGTSGAGELFFGEGSRLTVL.

The chain is built from TRBV9 and TRBJ2-1, with a weak D call TRBD2 (5 bases). CDR1 and CDR2 from the germline V gene are SGDLS and YYNGEE. Trimming pared 3 bases from V and 7 bases from J, leaving 17 bases between. CDR3 size: 15 residues. The CDR3: CASSASSLSYNEQFF. CDR3 DNA sequence: TGTGCCAGCAGCGCTAGCAGTTTATCATATAATGAGCAGTTCTTC.

With respect to this clone: At one boundary the junction diverges from the germline segment, which might be a read error. The chain is built from TRBV29-1 and TRBJ2-1, with unresolved D. The CDR3 runs 14 residues. Germline V gives CDR1 SQVTM, CDR2 ANQGSEA. In nucleotides, the CDR3 is TGCAGCGTGGAGCCTAGGAAGGCTTACAACGAGCAGTTCTTC. Translation: CSVEPRKAYNEQFF.

The chain is built from TRBV25-1 and TRBJ2-1, with TRBD2 as a possible D gene (5 bases). The CDR3 has 15 amino acids. The V end was cut by 3 bases, the J end by 7 bases, with 16 bases between. In germline, CDR1 is MGHDK, CDR2 SYGVNS. DNA of the CDR3: TGTGCCAGCAGTGACCCGGGGAGACCCCAGAATGAGCAGTTCTTC. Translation gives CASSDPGRPQNEQFF.

The V and J genes are TRBV7-9 and TRBJ2-1, with D perhaps matching TRBD2 (7 bases). The V gene's germline CDR1 is SEHNR and CDR2 FQNEAQ (reference sequence). There are 15 residues in the CDR3. Deletions cut 5 bases from V and 10 bases from J, with 21 bases between. CDR3 loop: CASSPRGVGAREQFF. The CDR3 nucleotides read TGTGCCAGCAGCCCCCGGGGGGTGGGGGCTAGGGAGCAGTTCTTC.

As regards this clone: Other DNA sequences in the sample encode the same CDR3. The chain carries TRBV28 and TRBJ1-5; D not resolved. CDR1 and CDR2 (germline): MDHEN, SYDVKM. CDR3 size: 13 residues. Trimming took off 6 bases at V and 0 bases at J, with 6 bases between the two ends. The CDR3 DNA is TGTGCCAGCAGCTATTATAGCAATCAGCCCCAGCATTTT. This codes for CASSYYSNQPQHF.

This chain connects TRBV15 to TRBJ2-1; D ambiguous. The V end lost 0 bases, the J end lost 10 bases, and 7 bases lay between the germline ends. In germline, CDR1 is LNHNV, CDR2 YYDKDF (reference sequence). This CDR3 region has 12 residues. CDR3 nucleotides: TGTGCCACCAGCAGAGATAACGGGGAGCAGTTCTTC. Its protein is CATSRDNGEQFF.

This clone was observed once. V and J are TRBV7-9 and TRBJ1-2; D might be TRBD1 (6 bases). The germline CDR1 and CDR2 sequences are SEHNR and FQNEAQ (reference sequence). V was clipped by 5 bases and J by 0 bases, with 16 bases between them. The CDR3 sequence is 16 residues long. CDR3 protein: CASSPGPGAPNYGYTF. CDR3 in DNA: TGTGCCAGCAGCCCGGGGCCAGGGGCCCCTAACTATGGCTACACCTTC.

The chain employs TRBV10-3 and TRBJ1-2; the match to TRBD1 covers 10 bases. J was trimmed by 8 bases and V by 3 bases; bases with no gene match: 6. This CDR3 is built from 14 residues. In germline, CDR1 is ENHRY, CDR2 SYGVKD. The CDR3 sequence: CAISENPGQGGYTF. In DNA, the CDR3 is TGTGCCATCAGTGAAAACCCGGGACAGGGGGGCTACACCTTC.

The chain combines TRBV29-1 with TRBJ1-6, with D possibly being TRBD1 (6 bases). The CDR3 has 13 amino acids. Germline CDR1 reads SQVTM; CDR2 reads ANQGSEA. V lost 6 bases, J lost 9 bases, and 15 bases lay in between. The CDR3: CSVAQGSGSPLHF. CDR3 in DNA: TGCAGCGTCGCTCAGGGGAGTGGTTCACCCCTCCACTTT.

The chain couples TRBV2 to TRBJ1-1; TRBD1 matches 7 bases. The germline gives CDR1 SNHLY, CDR2 FYNNEI. The CDR3 length is 13 residues. The V segment lost 7 bases and the J segment 0 bases; nucleotides outside the gene matches: 2. CDR3 sequence: CASNQGVNTEAFF. Here the CDR3 DNA reads TGTGCCAGCAATCAGGGGGTGAACACTGAAGCTTTCTTT.

The rearrangement joins TRBV19 to TRBJ1-3; D unclear. CDR1 LNHDA and CDR2 SQIVND come from the germline V gene (reference sequence). The CDR3 contains 14 residues. With 6 bases removed from V and 0 bases from J, the gap between germline ends came to 9 bases. CDR3 protein: CASRPGNSGNTIYF. The CDR3 region has the DNA TGTGCCAGTAGACCGGGGAACTCTGGAAACACCATATATTTT.

The V gene is TRBV27, the J gene TRBJ1-4; D is uncertain. The germline V and J ends were trimmed by 3 bases and 5 bases, with 10 bases remaining between them. This CDR3 has 14 amino acids. Germline assignment: CDR1 MNHEY and CDR2 SMNVEV (reference sequence). The DNA for the CDR3 is TGTGCCAGCAGTTTCAGTAAGAAGAATGAAAAACTGTTTTTT. It codes for CASSFSKKNEKLFF.